The 32 T cell receptor beta chains reported below all come from one sample, sequenced in a study of low-dose radiotherapy and immunotherapy resistance in tumors. Sample time point: after trial treatment. Treatment: LDRT plus nivolumab, ipilimumab, low-dose cyclophosphamide and aspirin (RACIN trial). For amplifying TCRs, the PCR ran for about 20 cycles with Phusion, which was used together with a constant-region primer and the adapter on the V primers. MiXCR, applied by TCRdb to the reads, yields one record per CDR3 protein. Of some 52,000 distinct CDR3 sequences detected, around 35% appear once; the ten largest clones hold over 7%. Here the sequenced sample was PBMCs, taken after low-dose radiotherapy plus immunotherapy. These receptors were taken from a male donor with rectosigmoid adenocarcinoma.

This clonotype has ten or more counts. The DNA for the CDR3 is TGCGCCAGCAGCTTGTCCACTAACTATGGCTACACCTTC. This encodes CASSLSTNYGYTF. The chain has TRBV5-1 and TRBJ1-2; the D is unclear. V lost 1 base to trimming and J lost 0 bases, with 4 bases between them. The CDR3 consists of 13 residues. Germline V gene data show CDR1 as SGHRS and CDR2 as YFSETQ.

This clonotype showed up many times. The V gene is TRBV6-2 or TRBV6-3, the J gene TRBJ2-3; 9 nucleotides align to TRBD2. The CDR3 consists of 15 residues. Germline V gives CDR1 MNHEY, CDR2 SVGEGT. Losses at the gene ends were 4 bases for V and 4 bases for J; bases not matched to a gene: 6. CDR3 protein: CASSFAGGRSDTQYF. CDR3 coding DNA: TGTGCCAGCAGTTTCGCGGGGGGGCGTTCAGATACGCAGTATTTT.

This clonotype was seen at least ten times. V gene TRBV5-1 combines with J gene TRBJ2-5, with 10 bases lining up with TRBD1. Germline assignment: CDR1 SGHRS and CDR2 YFSETQ. The CDR3 is 15 residues long. V trimming: 3 bases; J trimming: 2 bases; junction bases outside the gene matches: 4. Here the CDR3 reads CASSSGTGDQETQYF. The CDR3 coding sequence is TGCGCCAGCAGCTCCGGGACAGGGGATCAAGAGACCCAGTACTTC.

In this sample, this clonotype is medium-sized (0.01 to 0.1%). V usage is TRBV28 and J usage is TRBJ2-7; TRBD2 is a possible D gene (5 bases). Germline V gene lookup returns CDR1 MDHEN and CDR2 SYDVKM. Deletions cut 9 bases from V and 5 bases from J, with 17 bases between. The CDR3 sequence is 13 residues long. Here the CDR3 DNA reads TGTGCCAGTCGAGCGGCATCTACCCACGAGCAGTACTTC. Translating gives CASRAASTHEQYF.

This sequence joins TRBV5-1 and TRBJ2-3; 7 nucleotides agree with TRBD2. The CDR3 runs 15 residues. Germline V lookup: CDR1 SGHRS, CDR2 YFSETQ. V lost 7 bases, J lost 5 bases, and 13 bases stayed unmatched. This chain's CDR3 is CASSDGGMMGDTQYF. The DNA for the CDR3 is TGCGCCAGCTCCGACGGGGGGATGATGGGAGATACGCAGTATTTT.

This clonotype was recorded many times. This chain joins TRBV2 and TRBJ1-3; D is unresolved. This CDR3 has 15 amino acids. Germline V gives CDR1 SNHLY, CDR2 FYNNEI. Trimming removed 3 bases from V and 3 bases from J, with 12 bases in between. The CDR3 protein is CASSDILVLGNTIYF. CDR3 bases: TGTGCCAGCAGTGATATTTTGGTACTTGGAAACACCATATATTTT.

This clonotype has just a few counts. The gene calls are TRBV20-1 and TRBJ2-5; the D gene is possibly TRBD2 (6 bases). Germline CDR1 is DFQATT and CDR2 is SNEGSKA (reference sequence). The V end lost 3 bases, the J end lost 5 bases, and 19 bases lay between the germline ends. This CDR3 has 15 amino acids. The CDR3 here is CSAREGTGGGETQYF. CDR3 nucleotides: TGCAGTGCTAGGGAGGGCACGGGCGGCGGGGAGACCCAGTACTTC.

In its sample, this clonotype was seen a few times. CDR3 amino acids: CASRASSDEQYF. CDR3 bases: TGTGCCAGCAGAGCCTCTAGCGACGAGCAGTACTTC. The chain has TRBV12-3 or TRBV12-4 and TRBJ2-7, with D tentatively TRBD2 (6 bases). CDR3 length: 12 amino acids. Trimming removed 6 bases from V and 5 bases from J, with 11 bases in between.

The chain combines TRBV5-1 with TRBJ2-2; TRBD2 matches 7 bases. J was trimmed by 8 bases and V by 3 bases; bases with no gene match: 7. Germline CDR1 SGHRS, CDR2 YFSETQ. This CDR3 is 14 amino acids long. The CDR3 loop reads CASSSTLARGELFF. The DNA of the CDR3 is TGCGCCAGCAGCTCCACACTAGCGAGGGGGGAGCTGTTTTTT. Full variable domain (rest looked up from reference TRBV5-1 and TRBJ2-2): KAGVTQTPRYLIKTRGQQVTLSCSPISGHRSVSWYQQTPGQGLQFLFEYFSETQRNKGNFPGRFSGRQFSNSRSEMNVSTLELGDSALYLCASSSTLARGELFFGEGSRLTVL.

V gene TRBV15 combines with J gene TRBJ2-1, with D unclear. The CDR3 spans 13 residues. Trimming removed 5 bases at V and 4 bases at J, with 9 bases between. The germline V gene encodes CDR1 LNHNV and CDR2 YYDKDF (reference sequence). The CDR3 nucleotides are TGTGCCACCAGCTCTTCTACATACAATGAGCAGTTCTTC. It encodes CATSSSTYNEQFF.

This rearrangement joins TRBV5-1 to TRBJ1-1, with D perhaps matching TRBD1 (5 bases). Germline lookup yields CDR1 SGHRS and CDR2 YFSETQ. This CDR3 comprises 13 residues. V gave up 8 bases and J gave up 4 bases, with 15 bases separating them. CDR3 loop: CASRNNQGTEAFF. The CDR3, as DNA: TGCGCCAGTAGGAATAACCAGGGCACTGAAGCTTTCTTT.

This chain uses TRBV12-3 or TRBV12-4 with TRBJ2-2, with 13 bases identical to TRBD2. After removal of 5 bases from V and 4 bases from J, the junction contained 7 bases not matched to a gene. The CDR3 runs 17 residues. CDR3 sequence reads: CASSPTGLAGVTGELFF. CDR3 nucleotide sequence: TGTGCCAGCAGTCCCACAGGACTAGCGGGAGTCACCGGGGAGCTGTTTTTT.

This clonotype was seen many times. CDR3 sequence: CASSVQAGGRNEQFF. CDR3 nucleotides: TGTGCCAGCAGCGTACAAGCGGGGGGCCGGAATGAGCAGTTCTTC. The V call is TRBV9, the J call TRBJ2-1, with 9 bases identical to TRBD2. Germline CDR1 SGDLS, CDR2 YYNGEE. CDR3 size: 15 residues. Trimming removed 1 base from V and 7 bases from J; junction bases left unmatched: 6.

This clonotype has ten or more counts. The rearrangement links TRBV6-2 or TRBV6-3 to TRBJ2-5; no clear D. This CDR3 comprises 12 residues. V was clipped by 6 bases and J by 4 bases, with 9 bases between them. Germline CDR1 reads MNHEY; CDR2 reads SVGEGT. This chain's CDR3 is CASRPTGETQYF. CDR3 DNA: TGTGCCAGCAGGCCGACCGGAGAGACCCAGTACTTC.

This clonotype was counted many times. The V call is TRBV14, the J call TRBJ2-2; no definite D call. Trimming removed 1 base from V and 4 bases from J, with 10 bases in between. In germline, CDR1 is SGHDN, CDR2 FVKESK. The CDR3 is 15 residues long. This chain's CDR3 is CASSQVGGLTGELFF. DNA of the CDR3: TGTGCCAGCAGCCAAGTCGGTGGGCTCACCGGGGAGCTGTTTTTT.

This chain links TRBV7-2 with TRBJ1-2, with 9 positions matching TRBD1. The germline V gene encodes CDR1 SGHTA and CDR2 FQGNSA. Trimming removed 3 bases from V and 3 bases from J; junction bases left unmatched: 8. The CDR3 is 16 amino acids. The CDR3 bases are TGTGCCAGCAGCTTTGGAGGGGACAGGGCCCACTATGGCTACACCTTC. Translation gives CASSFGGDRAHYGYTF.

The chain uses TRBV3-1 and TRBJ2-7; D might be TRBD1 (6 bases). V lost 4 bases to trimming and J lost 3 bases, with 16 bases between them. The CDR3 totals 15 residues. From germline, CDR1 is LGHDT and CDR2 YNNKEL (reference sequence). CDR3 DNA sequence: TGTGCCAGCAGCCTCCTTTTAGGACAGATCTACGAGCAGTACTTC. Its translation is CASSLLLGQIYEQYF.

This clonotype was counted only a few times. This rearrangement joins TRBV24-1 to TRBJ2-7, with 7 bases identical to TRBD1. CDR3 size: 14 residues. Germline V gene lookup returns CDR1 KGHDR and CDR2 SFDVKD. The V and J ends lost 3 bases and 5 bases, in that order; junction bases with no gene match: 6. The CDR3 is CATSDRQGSNEQYF. DNA of the CDR3: TGTGCCACCAGTGATCGACAGGGAAGCAACGAGCAGTACTTC.

The genes are TRBV7-2 and TRBJ2-6; D remains unclear. V lost 2 bases and J lost 0, with 11 bases in between. The CDR3 is 17 residues long. The germline CDR1 and CDR2 sequences are SGHTA and FQGNSA. This CDR3 reads CASSLRQAFSGANVLTF. CDR3 DNA: TGTGCCAGCAGCTTACGGCAGGCGTTCTCTGGGGCCAACGTCCTGACTTTC.

This clonotype was found once. The chain employs TRBV20-1 and TRBJ2-5; 7 bases map to TRBD2. The CDR3 sequence is 13 residues long. Germline loops: CDR1 DFQATT, CDR2 SNEGSKA (reference sequence). The CDR3 sequence: CSALSGDQETQYF. The CDR3 DNA is TGCAGCGCTTTAAGCGGGGACCAAGAGACCCAGTACTTC.

This clonotype was seen ten or more times. This chain joins TRBV2 and TRBJ2-3; D not certain. Germline V gene sequence: CDR1 SNHLY, CDR2 FYNNEI. Trimming removed 3 bases from V and 3 bases from J, with 13 bases in between. The CDR3 consists of 15 residues. The CDR3 spells CASSDQPIKTDTQYF. The CDR3 DNA sequence: TGTGCCAGCAGTGATCAGCCGATTAAGACAGATACGCAGTATTTT.

On this clonotype itself: One base separates it from a far larger clone, so it is likely a read error. This chain uses TRBV13 with TRBJ2-5; D not certain. Trimming stripped 8 bases from V and 11 bases from J, with 21 bases between. From germline, CDR1 is PRHDT and CDR2 FYEKMQ (reference sequence). The CDR3 sequence is 13 residues long. CDR3 sequence reads: CASGGTKAGEQYF. In DNA, the CDR3 is TGTGCCAGCGGCGGCACCAAGGCCGGTGAGCAGTACTTC.

This clonotype is medium-sized. The chain combines TRBV28 with TRBJ2-3, with D perhaps matching TRBD1 (6 bases). V was shortened by 8 bases and J by 6 bases, with 15 bases between the two germline ends. The CDR3 is 13 amino acids. Germline loops: CDR1 MDHEN, CDR2 SYDVKM. DNA for the CDR3: TGTGCCAGCCACAGGGAGCTTGGGGATACGCAGTATTTT. As protein: CASHRELGDTQYF.

Many counts were recorded for this clonotype. CDR3 residues: CAWTPTGGARTNEKLFF. CDR3 coding DNA: TGTGCCTGGACCCCCACAGGGGGCGCGAGGACTAATGAAAAACTGTTTTTT. V usage is TRBV30 and J usage is TRBJ1-4, with 9 bases matching TRBD1. The V gene's germline CDR1 is GTSNPN and CDR2 SVGIG (reference sequence). V trimming: 4 bases; J trimming: 2 bases; junction bases outside the gene matches: 11. The CDR3 has 17 residues.

Note on this clonotype: It may be a read error: a sequence one base away is much more abundant. The J gene is TRBJ2-1, the V gene TRBV6-2 or TRBV6-3; maybe TRBD2 (5 bases). The V end lost 1 base, the J end lost 7 bases, and 17 bases lay between the germline ends. The length of the CDR3 is 16 residues. The V gene's germline CDR1 is MNHEY and CDR2 SVGEGT. This chain's CDR3 is CASSYYHVLGVNEQFF. CDR3 nucleotide sequence: TGTGCCAGCAGTTACTACCATGTACTAGGTGTGAATGAGCAGTTCTTC.

The sample holds many counts of this clonotype. This chain links TRBV9 with TRBJ2-3; 9 positions agree with TRBD1. In germline, CDR1 is SGDLS, CDR2 YYNGEE. V gave up 3 bases and J gave up 0 bases; unmatched junction bases: 8. The CDR3 has 17 residues. This CDR3 reads CASSDLQGAVSTDTQYF. CDR3 nucleotides: TGTGCCAGCAGCGACTTACAGGGGGCAGTCAGCACAGATACGCAGTATTTT.

This clonotype appeared many times. The chain uses TRBV5-5 and TRBJ2-5; tentatively, D is TRBD1 (6 bases). The V gene lost 0 bases and the J gene lost 1 base, with 10 bases spanning the gap. CDR3 length: 15 amino acids. Germline V gene data show CDR1 as SGHKS and CDR2 as YYEKEE (reference sequence). The chain's CDR3 is CASSLEQGVQETQYF. The CDR3 nucleotides are TGTGCCAGCAGCTTGGAACAGGGAGTCCAAGAGACCCAGTACTTC.

Many counts were recorded for this clonotype. The chain links TRBV28 to TRBJ2-1; D not certain. Germline assignment: CDR1 MDHEN and CDR2 SYDVKM. V lost 5 bases and J lost 4, with 9 bases in between. There are 13 residues in the CDR3. The CDR3 DNA follows: TGTGCCAGCAGTCTTAAACGGTACAATGAGCAGTTCTTC. Translated, it gives CASSLKRYNEQFF. Combining the CDR3 with reference TRBV28 and TRBJ2-1 gives the whole variable domain DVKVTQSSRYLVKRTGEKVFLECVQDMDHENMFWYRQDPGLGLRLIYFSYDVKMKEKGDIPEGYSVSREKKERFSLILESASTNQTSMYLCASSLKRYNEQFFGPGTRLTVL.

Many counts were recorded for this clonotype. The rearrangement joins TRBV5-1 to TRBJ1-2; weak D call: TRBD1 (6 bases). The CDR3 totals 14 residues. Trimming took off 4 bases at V and 8 bases at J, with 18 bases between the two ends. CDR1 and CDR2 (germline): SGHRS, YFSETQ. CDR3 in amino acids: CASSPQGGNEGYTF. The CDR3 DNA reads TGCGCCAGCAGCCCGCAAGGGGGGAACGAGGGCTACACCTTC. Complete variable domain (other parts from reference TRBV5-1 and TRBJ1-2): KAGVTQTPRYLIKTRGQQVTLSCSPISGHRSVSWYQQTPGQGLQFLFEYFSETQRNKGNFPGRFSGRQFSNSRSEMNVSTLELGDSALYLCASSPQGGNEGYTFGSGTRLTVV.

V gene TRBV28 combines with J gene TRBJ2-7; tentative D call: TRBD1 (6 bases). With 2 bases removed from V and 1 base from J, the gap between germline ends came to 15 bases. The CDR3 is made up of 16 amino acids. In germline, CDR1 is MDHEN, CDR2 SYDVKM. CDR3 protein: CASSLRDRIISYEQYF. CDR3 DNA: TGTGCCAGCAGTTTACGCGACAGGATAATTTCCTACGAGCAGTACTTC.

This clonotype was observed a few times. The chain employs TRBV28 and TRBJ2-2, with a tentative D call TRBD1 (5 bases). The CDR3 totals 13 residues. CDR1 and CDR2 (germline): MDHEN, SYDVKM. Trimming removed 7 bases from V and 10 bases from J, with 16 bases in between. CDR3 sequence (DNA): TGTGCCAGCACCCTAGGGGATTGGGCGGAGCTGTTTTTT. Protein: CASTLGDWAELFF.

The chain combines TRBV6-6 with TRBJ1-5; no definite D call. Germline CDR1 reads MNHNY; CDR2 reads SVGAGI (reference sequence). The CDR3 is made up of 14 amino acids. Trimming pared 5 bases from V and 3 bases from J, leaving 11 bases between. The CDR3 loop reads CASSVEPDNQPQHF. CDR3 in DNA: TGTGCCAGCAGTGTGGAACCGGACAATCAGCCCCAGCATTTT.